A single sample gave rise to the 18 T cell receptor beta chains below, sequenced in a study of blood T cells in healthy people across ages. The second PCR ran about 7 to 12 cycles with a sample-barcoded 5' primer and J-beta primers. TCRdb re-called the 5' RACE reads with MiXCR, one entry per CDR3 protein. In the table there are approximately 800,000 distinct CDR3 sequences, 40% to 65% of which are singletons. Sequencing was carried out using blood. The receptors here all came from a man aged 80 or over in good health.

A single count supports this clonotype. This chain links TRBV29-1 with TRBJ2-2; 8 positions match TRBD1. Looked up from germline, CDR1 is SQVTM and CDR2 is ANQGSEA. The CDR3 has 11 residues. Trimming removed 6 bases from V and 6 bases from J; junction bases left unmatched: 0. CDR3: CSVDRAGELFF. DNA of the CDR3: TGCAGCGTGGACAGGGCCGGGGAGCTGTTTTTT.

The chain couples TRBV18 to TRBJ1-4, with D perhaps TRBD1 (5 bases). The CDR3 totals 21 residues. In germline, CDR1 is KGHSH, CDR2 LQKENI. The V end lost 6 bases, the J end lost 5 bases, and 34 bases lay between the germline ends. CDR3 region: CASSPTATDGTARRGNEKLFF. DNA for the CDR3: TGTGCCAGCTCCCCGACAGCAACGGACGGGACGGCTCGCCGGGGGAATGAAAAACTGTTTTTT.

CDR3 amino acids: CSAKAIAGTSHEQYF. The DNA for the CDR3 is TGCAGTGCTAAGGCAATAGCGGGAACTTCCCACGAGCAGTACTTC. The chain carries TRBV20-1 and TRBJ2-7, with 8 bases aligning to TRBD2. The V and J ends lost 4 bases and 5 bases, in that order; junction bases with no gene match: 13. This CDR3 has 15 residues. Germline loops: CDR1 DFQATT, CDR2 SNEGSKA (reference sequence).

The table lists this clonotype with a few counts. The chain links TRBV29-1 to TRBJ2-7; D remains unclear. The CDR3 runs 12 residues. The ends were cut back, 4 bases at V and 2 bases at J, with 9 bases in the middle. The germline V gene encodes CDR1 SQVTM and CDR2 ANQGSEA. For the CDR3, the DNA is TGCAGCGTTGGGGTAGGGCCCTACGAGCAGTACTTC. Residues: CSVGVGPYEQYF.

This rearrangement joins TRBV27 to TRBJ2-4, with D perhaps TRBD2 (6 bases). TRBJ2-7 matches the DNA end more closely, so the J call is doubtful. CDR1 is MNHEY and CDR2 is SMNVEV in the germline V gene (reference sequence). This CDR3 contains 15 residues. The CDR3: CASSLSYGGGYEQYF. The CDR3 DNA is TGTGCCAGCAGTTTATCCTACGGGGGTGGATACGAGCAGTACTTC.

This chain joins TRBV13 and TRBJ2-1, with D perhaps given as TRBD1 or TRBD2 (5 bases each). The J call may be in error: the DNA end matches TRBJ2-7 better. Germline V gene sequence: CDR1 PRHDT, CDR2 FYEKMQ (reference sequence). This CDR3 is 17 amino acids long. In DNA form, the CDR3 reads TGTGCCAGCAGCTCCTGGGACCCCTACTCGGGATACAATGAGCAGTACTTC. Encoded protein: CASSSWDPYSGYNEQYF.

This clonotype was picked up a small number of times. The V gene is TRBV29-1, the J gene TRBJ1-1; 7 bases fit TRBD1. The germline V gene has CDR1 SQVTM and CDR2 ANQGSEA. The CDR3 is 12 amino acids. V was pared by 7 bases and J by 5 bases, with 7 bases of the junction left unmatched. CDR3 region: CSGNRGETEAFF. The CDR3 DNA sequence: TGCAGCGGAAACAGGGGTGAGACTGAAGCTTTCTTT.

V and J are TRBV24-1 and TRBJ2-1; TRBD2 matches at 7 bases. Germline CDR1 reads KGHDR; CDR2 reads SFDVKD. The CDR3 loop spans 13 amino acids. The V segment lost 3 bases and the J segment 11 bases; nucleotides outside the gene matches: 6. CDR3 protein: CATSDPPGGQQFF. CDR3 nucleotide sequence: TGTGCCACCAGTGATCCGCCGGGGGGACAGCAGTTCTTC.

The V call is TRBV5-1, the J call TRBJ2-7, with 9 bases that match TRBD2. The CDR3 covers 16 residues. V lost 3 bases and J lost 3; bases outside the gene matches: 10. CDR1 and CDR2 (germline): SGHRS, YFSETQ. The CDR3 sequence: CASSSRGSGSLYEQYF. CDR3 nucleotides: TGCGCCAGCAGCTCCCGTGGTAGCGGGAGCCTCTACGAGCAGTACTTC.

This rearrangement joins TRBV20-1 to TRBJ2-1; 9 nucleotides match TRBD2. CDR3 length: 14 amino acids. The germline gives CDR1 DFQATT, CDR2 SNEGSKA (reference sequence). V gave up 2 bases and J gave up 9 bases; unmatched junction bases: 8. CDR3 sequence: CSARRAGGLGEQFF. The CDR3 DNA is TGCAGTGCTAGACGGGCGGGAGGGCTTGGTGAGCAGTTCTTC.

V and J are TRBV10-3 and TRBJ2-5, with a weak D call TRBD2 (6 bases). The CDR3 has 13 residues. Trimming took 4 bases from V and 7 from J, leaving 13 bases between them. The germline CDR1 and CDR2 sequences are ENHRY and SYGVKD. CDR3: CAISGIPEGTQYF. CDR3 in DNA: TGTGCCATCAGTGGGATCCCGGAGGGGACCCAGTACTTC.

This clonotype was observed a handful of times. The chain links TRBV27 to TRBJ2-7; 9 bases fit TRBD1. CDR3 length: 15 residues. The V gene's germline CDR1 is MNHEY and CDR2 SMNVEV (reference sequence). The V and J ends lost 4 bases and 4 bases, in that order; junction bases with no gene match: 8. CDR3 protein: CASSYGQGKKYEQYF. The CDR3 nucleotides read TGTGCCAGCAGTTACGGACAGGGGAAGAAATACGAGCAGTACTTC.

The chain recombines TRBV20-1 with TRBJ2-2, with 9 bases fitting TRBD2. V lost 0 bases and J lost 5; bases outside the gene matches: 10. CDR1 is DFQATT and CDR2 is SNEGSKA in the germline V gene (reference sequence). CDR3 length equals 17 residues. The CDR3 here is CSAREGLSGRGTGELFF. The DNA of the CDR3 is TGCAGTGCTAGAGAGGGGCTTAGCGGGAGAGGGACCGGGGAGCTGTTTTTT.

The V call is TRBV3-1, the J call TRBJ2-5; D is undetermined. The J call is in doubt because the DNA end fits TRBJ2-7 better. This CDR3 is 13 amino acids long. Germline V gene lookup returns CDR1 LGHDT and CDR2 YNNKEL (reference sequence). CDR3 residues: CASSTLGYYEQYF. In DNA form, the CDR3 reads TGTGCCAGCAGCACTCTGGGTTACTACGAGCAGTACTTC.

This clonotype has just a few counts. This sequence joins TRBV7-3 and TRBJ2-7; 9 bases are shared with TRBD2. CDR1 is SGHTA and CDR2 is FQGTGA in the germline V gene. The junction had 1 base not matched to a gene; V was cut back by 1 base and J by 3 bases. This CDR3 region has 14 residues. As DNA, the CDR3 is TGTGCCAGCAGCTTAATAGCGGGAGACTACGAGCAGTACTTC. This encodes CASSLIAGDYEQYF.

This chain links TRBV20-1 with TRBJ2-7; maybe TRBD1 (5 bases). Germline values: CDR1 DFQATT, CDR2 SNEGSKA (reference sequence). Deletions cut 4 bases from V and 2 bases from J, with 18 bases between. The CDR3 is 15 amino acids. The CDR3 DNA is TGCAGTGCTAAGGAAAACCTTTGGGGCCCCTACGAGCAGTACTTC. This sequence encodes CSAKENLWGPYEQYF.

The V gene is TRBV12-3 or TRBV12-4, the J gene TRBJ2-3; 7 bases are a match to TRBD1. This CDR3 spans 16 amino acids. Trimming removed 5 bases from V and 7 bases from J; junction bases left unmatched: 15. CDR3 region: CASSPNRGVSVNTQYF. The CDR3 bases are TGTGCCAGCAGTCCTAACAGGGGCGTTTCGGTGAATACGCAGTATTTT.

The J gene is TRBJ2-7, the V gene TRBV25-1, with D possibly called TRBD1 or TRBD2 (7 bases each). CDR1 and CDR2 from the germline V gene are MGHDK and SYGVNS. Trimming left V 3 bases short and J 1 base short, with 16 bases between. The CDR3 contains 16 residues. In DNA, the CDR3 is TGTGCCAGCAGTGAGGGGAGGGGCAGGGGGTCCTACGAGCAGTACTTC. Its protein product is CASSEGRGRGSYEQYF.